At least ten counts were recorded for the clone carrying this T cell receptor beta chain. As yet, its antigen is unknown. These data originate in a study of tumor and adjacent non-tumor tissue in lung cancer. No cell sorting was done before RNA was extracted from the tissue. This CDR3 has 16 residues. Per germline, CDR1 SQVTM and CDR2 ANQGSEA. V dropped 0 bases and J dropped 3; count of bases not matched to a gene: 9. Study observations and caveats: Tumor tissue had significantly higher TCR diversity than normal lung.

TCRbeta libraries were built with three rounds of nested PCR, modified from ARM-PCR. TCRdb processed the multiplex PCR reads anew with MiXCR; each CDR3 protein has one entry. The sample has some 84,000 distinct CDR3 sequences, around three fifths seen once; the top ten hold roughly 15%. The clonotype originates from a man between 65 and 85 years old with non-small cell lung cancer. The chain links TRBV29-1 to TRBJ2-7; 9 bases align to TRBD1. Input material: lung tumor tissue. The CDR3 DNA is TGCAGCGTTGAAGATCTTAGAGGGACAGGGAACTACGAGCAGTACTTC. Amino acids: CSVEDLRGTGNYEQYF.